The source of this T cell receptor beta chain is a study of blood T cell repertoires in COVID-19. Turning to the study itself: The study drew acute and convalescent COVID-19 samples from the United States, Italy and Spain. PBMCs, B-cell-depleted T cells, or T cells provided the cDNA or gDNA that made up the material.

Per the original data handling: Reference gene primer amplification gave nucleated cell count estimates. Profiled with immunoSEQ multiplex PCR; TCRdb holds only in-frame clones, not every one. The V and J calls and clone size were taken over from that table, and D and trimming were inferred from the DNA. In the table there are 400,000 to 450,000 clones, roughly 90% of which are singletons. Trimming removed 6 bases from V and 7 bases from J, with 16 bases in between. The germline gives CDR1 ENHRY, CDR2 SYGVKD. The CDR3 has 15 residues. This clonotype was sampled from a woman under 40 with active or convalescent COVID-19. Sequencing input: peripheral blood. The chain links TRBV10-3 to TRBJ1-6, with D possibly TRBD1 on 5 matching bases. The CDR3 region is CAIRDSELANSPLHF. The CDR3, as DNA: TGTGCCATCAGAGACAGCGAATTGGCAAATTCACCCCTCCACTTT.